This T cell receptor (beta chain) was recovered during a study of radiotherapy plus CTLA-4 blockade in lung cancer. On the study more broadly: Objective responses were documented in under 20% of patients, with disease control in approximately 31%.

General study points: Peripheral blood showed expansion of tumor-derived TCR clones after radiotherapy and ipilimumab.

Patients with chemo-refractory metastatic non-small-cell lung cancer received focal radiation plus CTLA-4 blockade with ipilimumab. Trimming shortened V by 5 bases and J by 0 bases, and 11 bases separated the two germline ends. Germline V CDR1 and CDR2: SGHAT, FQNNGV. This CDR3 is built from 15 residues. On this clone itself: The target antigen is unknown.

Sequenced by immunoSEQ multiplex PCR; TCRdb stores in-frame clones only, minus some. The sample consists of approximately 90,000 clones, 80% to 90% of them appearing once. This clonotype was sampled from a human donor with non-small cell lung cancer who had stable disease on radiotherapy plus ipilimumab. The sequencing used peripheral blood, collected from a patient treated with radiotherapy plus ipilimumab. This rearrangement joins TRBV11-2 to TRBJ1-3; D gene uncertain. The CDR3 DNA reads TGTGCCAGCAGCACCACTGCTCACTCTGGAAACACCATATATTTT. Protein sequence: CASSTTAHSGNTIYF.